This TCR beta chain was found in a study of long-term antiretroviral therapy in people with HIV. The immunoSEQ assay was v3.0, run at survey level. Sequencing used immunoSEQ multiplex PCR; TCRdb keeps in-frame clones, though not all of them. The sample has 15,000 to 20,000 clones; roughly four fifths are singletons. The study drew at least one pre-ART and at least two post-ART PBMC samples from every donor. Every one of the participants with HIV received treatment in the United States. The CDR3 consists of 13 residues. V lost 3 bases and J lost 4, with 11 bases in between. Germline lookup yields CDR1 SGHKS and CDR2 YYEKEE (reference sequence).

This clonotype was obtained from a man between 18 and 29 years old with HIV. J is TRBJ2-7 and V is TRBV5-5; D may be TRBD2 (5 bases). Material: unsorted PBMCs, obtained 0.3 years after starting antiretroviral therapy. The CDR3: CASSSRAEYEQYV. DNA of the CDR3: TGTGCCAGCAGCTCGAGGGCAGAGTACGAGCAGTACGTC.